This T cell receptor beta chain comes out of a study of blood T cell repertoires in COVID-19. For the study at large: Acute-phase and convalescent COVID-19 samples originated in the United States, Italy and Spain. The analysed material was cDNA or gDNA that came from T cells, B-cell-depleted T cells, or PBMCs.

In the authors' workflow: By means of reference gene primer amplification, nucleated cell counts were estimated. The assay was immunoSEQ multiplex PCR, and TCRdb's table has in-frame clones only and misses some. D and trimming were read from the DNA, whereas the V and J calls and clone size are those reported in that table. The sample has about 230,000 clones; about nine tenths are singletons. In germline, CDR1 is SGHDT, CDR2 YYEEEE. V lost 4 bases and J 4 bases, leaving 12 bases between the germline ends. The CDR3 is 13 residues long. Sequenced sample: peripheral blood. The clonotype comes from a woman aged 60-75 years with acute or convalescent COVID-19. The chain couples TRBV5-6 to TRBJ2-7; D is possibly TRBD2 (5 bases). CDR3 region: CASSPFGVYEQYF. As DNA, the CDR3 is TGTGCCAGCAGCCCTTTCGGGGTATACGAGCAGTACTTC.